These 28 T cell receptor beta chains share one sample of origin, sequenced in a study of glioma-infiltrating T cells after dendritic cell vaccination. Sequencing used immunoSEQ multiplex PCR; TCRdb keeps in-frame clones, though not all of them. The sample has about 92,000 clones, 85% to 90% seen once; the top ten hold 15% to 19%. Sequenced here: blood, sampled before dendritic cell vaccination. These TCRs come from a human donor with glioblastoma.

The rearrangement joins TRBV7-8 to TRBJ2-3; 8 nucleotides agree with TRBD2. The V gene end was trimmed by 5 bases and the J gene end by 6 bases; junction bases not matched to a gene: 4. CDR1 SGHVS and CDR2 FQNEAQ come from the germline V gene. The CDR3 loop spans 13 amino acids. The CDR3: CASSGRLADTQYF. In DNA, the CDR3 is TGTGCCAGCAGCGGACGACTAGCGGATACGCAGTATTTT.

In its sample, this clone was seen a few times. CDR3 sequence (DNA): TGTGCCAGTAGTATAGACCCTCTAGCGGGAGTAATGTACGAGCAGTACTTC. Protein sequence: CASSIDPLAGVMYEQYF. The V gene is TRBV19, the J gene TRBJ2-7; 10 bases match TRBD2. Germline values: CDR1 LNHDA, CDR2 SQIVND (reference sequence). The ends lost 0 bases at V and 4 bases at J; junction bases unmatched: 9. CDR3 length equals 17 residues.

This clone was found once. The V gene is TRBV19, the J gene TRBJ1-1, with 12 bases lining up with TRBD1. Looked up from germline, CDR1 is LNHDA and CDR2 is SQIVND (reference sequence). This CDR3 contains 17 residues. J gave up 11 bases and V 5 bases, and 18 bases lay outside the gene matches. The CDR3 sequence: CASSASGTGGELSEAFF. CDR3 coding DNA: TGTGCCAGTAGTGCCTCCGGGACAGGGGGCGAGTTGTCGGAGGCTTTCTTT.

The CDR3: CASSQDEGVGNTIYF. The CDR3 DNA sequence: TGCGCCAGCAGCCAAGATGAGGGAGTAGGAAACACCATATATTTT. This sequence joins TRBV4-1 and TRBJ1-3; D remains unclear. Germline CDR1 and CDR2: MGHRA and YSYEKL. The CDR3 sequence is 15 residues long. With 0 bases removed from V and 4 bases from J, the gap between germline ends came to 10 bases.

V is TRBV7-9 and J is TRBJ1-6; TRBD1 might be the D (6 bases). V lost 5 bases and J 0 bases, leaving 14 bases between the germline ends. CDR1 is SEHNR and CDR2 is FQNEAQ in the germline V gene (reference sequence). The CDR3 has 17 amino acids. This chain's CDR3 is CASSPRQASSYNSPLHF. For the CDR3, the DNA is TGTGCCAGCAGCCCTAGACAGGCGAGCTCCTATAATTCACCCCTCCACTTT.

The chain couples TRBV5-6 to TRBJ1-6; tentatively, D is TRBD1 (6 bases). This CDR3 is 18 amino acids long. Germline V CDR1 and CDR2: SGHDT, YYEEEE. Trimming pared 0 bases from V and 0 bases from J, leaving 13 bases between. CDR3 loop: CASSLGGQWFSYNSPLHF. The CDR3 DNA reads TGTGCCAGCAGCTTGGGCGGACAGTGGTTCTCCTATAATTCACCCCTCCACTTT.

The CDR3, as DNA: TGTGCCAGCAGTTACGAGGGCAGCCCGGAAGATGGCTACACCTTC. It yields the protein CASSYEGSPEDGYTF. The chain couples TRBV6-5 to TRBJ1-2, with D unclear. Trimming removed 2 bases from V and 6 bases from J, with 16 bases in between. CDR1 MNHEY and CDR2 SVGAGI come from the germline V gene. The CDR3 is 15 amino acids.

The chain carries TRBV5-1 and TRBJ2-1; 8 positions match TRBD2. V gave up 5 bases and J gave up 13 bases; unmatched junction bases: 14. This CDR3 comprises 14 residues. CDR1 and CDR2 (germline): SGHRS, YFSETQ. CDR3: CASRLDLAGLVQFF. The CDR3 coding sequence is TGCGCCAGCAGGCTCGACCTAGCGGGTCTCGTTCAGTTCTTC.

The rearrangement links TRBV6-5 to TRBJ2-5; 7 bases align to TRBD2. V trimming: 0 bases; J trimming: 2 bases; junction bases outside the gene matches: 6. The CDR3 covers 16 residues. CDR1 and CDR2 from the germline V gene are MNHEY and SVGAGI. In DNA, the CDR3 is TGTGCCAGCAGTTACTCCCTGGGCGGGGGTCAAGAGACCCAGTACTTC. Amino acid sequence: CASSYSLGGGQETQYF.

The V and J genes are TRBV2 and TRBJ2-6; no definite D call. CDR1 and CDR2 (germline): SNHLY, FYNNEI. The CDR3 length is 16 residues. V dropped 3 bases and J dropped 0 bases, with 9 bases sitting between them. CDR3 sequence: CASSEQIPSGANVLTF. DNA for the CDR3: TGTGCCAGCAGTGAGCAGATTCCCTCTGGGGCCAACGTCCTGACTTTC.

The genes are TRBV6-4 and TRBJ1-1; no reliable D call. Deletions cut 4 bases from V and 2 bases from J, with 8 bases between. This CDR3 region has 13 residues. Germline CDR1 MRHNA, CDR2 SNTAGT. The CDR3 nucleotides are TGTGCCAGCAGTGTTGAGAGCAACACTGAAGCTTTCTTT. Translated: CASSVESNTEAFF.

The V gene is TRBV27, the J gene TRBJ1-5; TRBD1 matches 7 bases. Per the germline V gene, CDR1 is MNHEY and CDR2 is SMNVEV (reference sequence). This CDR3 is built from 19 residues. Trimming took 0 bases from V and 4 from J; bases not matched to a gene: 15. CDR3 loop: CASSLSGTAAFSINQPQHF. CDR3 sequence (DNA): TGTGCCAGCAGTTTATCCGGGACAGCAGCATTTTCCATTAATCAGCCCCAGCATTTT.

The V call is TRBV19, the J call TRBJ2-1; D may be TRBD2 (6 bases). Germline values: CDR1 LNHDA, CDR2 SQIVND (reference sequence). The CDR3 is made up of 14 amino acids. V dropped 5 bases and J dropped 8 bases, with 16 bases sitting between them. CDR3 nucleotide sequence: TGTGCCAGTAGTGCGGCGGGGAACGGGTATGAGCAGTTCTTC. It codes for CASSAAGNGYEQFF.

V gene TRBV27 combines with J gene TRBJ2-3, with D possibly TRBD1 on 6 matching bases. Trimming removed 6 bases at V and 4 bases at J, with 17 bases between. Germline CDR1 is MNHEY and CDR2 is SMNVEV (reference sequence). The CDR3 length is 15 residues. Here the CDR3 DNA reads TGTGCCAGCAGCCTCGGGCAGGGGAGAGCAGATACGCAGTATTTT. Its translation is CASSLGQGRADTQYF.

This chain links TRBV21-1 with TRBJ2-5; TRBD1 is taken as the D call from the table, unchecked against the DNA. TRBV21-1 is recorded as a pseudogene. This CDR3 comprises 17 residues. For the CDR3, the DNA is TGTGCCAGCAGCAAAGGCGAAAGACAGGAGCCATTGGAGACCCAGTACTTC. Its protein product is CASSKGERQEPLETQYF.

The chain combines TRBV7-3 with TRBJ1-2; 7 bases match TRBD1. The CDR3 extends over 15 amino acids. CDR1 and CDR2 (germline): SGHTA, FQGTGA. Germline trimming cut 5 bases from V and 5 bases from J; bases unmatched to any gene: 11. Written as DNA, the CDR3 is TGTGCCAGCAGCACCCCCCTGACAGGGCCTTATGGCTACACCTTC. Amino acids: CASSTPLTGPYGYTF.

V and J are TRBV11-3 and TRBJ2-2; 7 bases map to TRBD1. Losses at the gene ends were 5 bases for V and 0 bases for J; bases not matched to a gene: 6. CDR1 SGHNT and CDR2 YENEEA come from the germline V gene. The CDR3 has 16 amino acids. The CDR3 coding sequence is TGTGCCAGCAGCACCTGGACAGGACCGAACACCGGGGAGCTGTTTTTT. Residues: CASSTWTGPNTGELFF.

V and J are TRBV4-1 and TRBJ2-7, with 11 bases that match TRBD1. The V segment lost 0 bases and the J segment 2 bases; nucleotides outside the gene matches: 3. From germline, CDR1 is MGHRA and CDR2 YSYEKL. This CDR3 contains 16 residues. The CDR3 region has the DNA TGCGCCAGCAGCCAAGATCAGGGACAGGGGGCCTACGAGCAGTACTTC. Translated, it gives CASSQDQGQGAYEQYF.

The chain employs TRBV30 and TRBJ1-4; the match to TRBD1 covers 11 bases. The CDR3 has 17 residues. Germline V gene data show CDR1 as GTSNPN and CDR2 as SVGIG (reference sequence). The V and J ends lost 2 bases and 0 bases, in that order; junction bases with no gene match: 5. CDR3 DNA sequence: TGTGCCTGGAGTAGGGACAGGGGGTTGTCAACTAATGAAAAACTGTTTTTT. Translated, it gives CAWSRDRGLSTNEKLFF.

The V call is TRBV6-1, the J call TRBJ1-6; D is possibly TRBD1 (5 bases). Germline V gene data show CDR1 as MNHNS and CDR2 as SASEGT. This CDR3 spans 15 amino acids. The V gene lost 2 bases and the J gene lost 8 bases, with 13 bases spanning the gap. CDR3 DNA sequence: TGTGCCAGCAGTGAAATCAGGGATGGATATTCACCCCTCCACTTT. The encoded protein is CASSEIRDGYSPLHF.

This sequence joins TRBV19 and TRBJ2-7, with D possibly being TRBD2 (7 bases). V was pared by 7 bases and J by 7 bases, with 23 bases between. Germline V CDR1 and CDR2: LNHDA, SQIVND (reference sequence). The CDR3 extends over 15 amino acids. The CDR3 loop is CASMGSGTTFREQYF. The CDR3 DNA sequence: TGTGCCAGTATGGGAAGCGGGACAACCTTTAGGGAGCAGTACTTC.

This clone was detected only once. In DNA form, the CDR3 reads TGTGCCTGGAGCCGGGACAGGGGGTATAGCAATCAGCCCCAGCATTTT. It yields the protein CAWSRDRGYSNQPQHF. J is TRBJ1-5 and V is TRBV30, with 11 bases lining up with TRBD1. The CDR3 has 16 residues. V gave up 3 bases and J gave up 0 bases; unmatched junction bases: 4. CDR1 and CDR2 from the germline V gene are GTSNPN and SVGIG (reference sequence).

The rearrangement uses TRBV6-6 and TRBJ1-2, with a weak D call TRBD1 (5 bases). V was cut by 7 bases and J by 1 base, with 10 bases left in between. This CDR3 contains 13 residues. Germline assignment: CDR1 MNHNY and CDR2 SVGAGI (reference sequence). Written as DNA, the CDR3 is TGTGCCAGCAATTTGGACATTAACTATGGCTACACCTTC. Translating it yields CASNLDINYGYTF.

This chain uses TRBV29-1 with TRBJ2-3, with 8 bases identical to TRBD2. Germline CDR1 is SQVTM and CDR2 is ANQGSEA. The length of the CDR3 is 14 residues. J was trimmed by 2 bases and V by 6 bases; bases with no gene match: 7. CDR3 residues: CSVEGLGSTDTQYF. CDR3 in DNA: TGCAGCGTGGAGGGACTAGGGTCCACAGATACGCAGTATTTT.

V and J are TRBV5-6 and TRBJ2-5; a weak D match, TRBD2 (6 bases). The V end lost 1 base, the J end lost 0 bases, and 10 bases lay between the germline ends. Germline CDR1 and CDR2: SGHDT and YYEEEE. The CDR3 runs 15 residues. The CDR3: CASSLFRRDQETQYF. For the CDR3, the DNA is TGTGCCAGCAGCTTGTTCAGGAGGGACCAAGAGACCCAGTACTTC.

The chain links TRBV6-5 to TRBJ1-1; D gene unclear. Germline values: CDR1 MNHEY, CDR2 SVGAGI. V shed 6 bases and J shed 9 bases, with 17 bases lying between them. This CDR3 is built from 13 residues. CDR3 DNA: TGTGCCAGCAGCGCTTCGAGCGGGGTTCAAGCTTTCTTT. Its translation is CASSASSGVQAFF.

This rearrangement joins TRBV13 to TRBJ1-4; D not resolved. Trimming stripped 0 bases from V and 4 bases from J, with 9 bases between. Germline-derived CDR1 and CDR2 are PRHDT and FYEKMQ (reference sequence). The CDR3 loop spans 15 amino acids. The CDR3 coding sequence is TGTGCCAGCAGCTTAGGAAGACTGAATAATGAAAAACTGTTTTTT. Protein sequence: CASSLGRLNNEKLFF. Looking up the rest from reference TRBV13 and TRBJ1-4 gives the full variable domain: AAGVIQSPRHLIKEKRETATLKCYPIPRHDTVYWYQQGPGQDPQFLISFYEKMQSDKGSIPDRFSAQQFSDYHSELNMSSLELGDSALYFCASSLGRLNNEKLFFGSGTQLSVL.

The chain has TRBV6-6 and TRBJ2-1, with 11 bases that match TRBD2. V shed 2 bases, J shed 6 bases, and the junction held 3 bases outside the gene matches. CDR1 is MNHNY and CDR2 is SVGAGI in the germline V gene (reference sequence). CDR3 length equals 15 residues. CDR3 coding DNA: TGTGCCAGCAGTTACGGGACTAGCGGACCCAATGAGCAGTTCTTC. Translating gives CASSYGTSGPNEQFF.